This entry is about one T cell receptor (beta chain). Its antigen is unidentified. The record originates from a study of T cells expressing NK-cell markers. The wider study: Seven donors tested HCMV-seropositive and one tested seronegative among the eight sequenced. General study results and limits: These clonotypes also led the CD3+CD56-NKG2C+ fraction in four donors. As a fraction of CD8+ T cells, dominant NKG2C+ clonotypes reached roughly 1.0-7.5% in roughly 6 donors.

Using the 5' RACE reads, TCRdb records one entry per CDR3 protein without DNA. This sample's clone table lists thousands of distinct CDR3 sequences. Per the germline V gene, CDR1 is SQVTM and CDR2 is ANQGSEA. The CDR3 totals 12 residues. The sequence was obtained from a man aged 18-75 years in good health. The sequencing input was blood T cells: a sorted CD56 or NKG2C T cell subset, CD4+ or CD8+ T cells, or bulk PBMC T cells (not recorded which). The chain is built from TRBV29-1 and TRBJ1-2; absent DNA, TCRdb's TRBD1 call cannot be checked. The CDR3 reads CSVADINYGYTF.